This T cell receptor beta chain comes out of a study of glioma-infiltrating T cells after dendritic cell vaccination. General study points: Survival was not directly related to TCR clonality in these patients.

The method was immunoSEQ multiplex PCR; TCRdb's version includes in-frame clones alone and lacks a portion of them. The table records some 70,000 clones, 82% of them present only once. Of note for this clone: Its antigen is undetermined.

V lost 4 bases to trimming and J lost 0 bases, with 11 bases between them. Germline-derived CDR1 and CDR2 are SGHRS and YFSETQ. The CDR3 is 14 amino acids. The clonotype comes from a human donor with glioblastoma. The input for sequencing was blood, taken before dendritic cell vaccination. The chain joins TRBV5-1 to TRBJ2-7, with TRBD2 as a possible D gene (6 bases). Here the CDR3 reads CASSRDSLSYEQYF. The DNA for the CDR3 is TGCGCCAGCAGCCGGGACTCCCTCTCCTACGAGCAGTACTTC.